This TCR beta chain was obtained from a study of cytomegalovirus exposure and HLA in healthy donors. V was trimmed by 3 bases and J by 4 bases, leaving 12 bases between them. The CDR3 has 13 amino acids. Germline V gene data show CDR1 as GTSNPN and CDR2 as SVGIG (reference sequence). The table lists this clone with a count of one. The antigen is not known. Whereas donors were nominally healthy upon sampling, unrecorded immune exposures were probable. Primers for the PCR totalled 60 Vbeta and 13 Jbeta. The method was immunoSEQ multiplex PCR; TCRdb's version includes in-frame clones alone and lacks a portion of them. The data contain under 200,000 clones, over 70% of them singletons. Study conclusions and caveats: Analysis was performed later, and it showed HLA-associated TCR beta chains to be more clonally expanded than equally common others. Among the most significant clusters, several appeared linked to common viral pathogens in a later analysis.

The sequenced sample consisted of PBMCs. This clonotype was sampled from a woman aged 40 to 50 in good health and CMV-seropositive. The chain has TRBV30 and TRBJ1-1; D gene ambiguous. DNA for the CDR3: TGTGCCTGGAGGGGTTACCGGGTCACTGAAGCTTTCTTT. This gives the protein CAWRGYRVTEAFF.